These 9 T cell receptor beta chains came from one sample sequenced in a study of cytomegalovirus exposure and HLA in healthy donors. PCR involved 60 Vbeta and 13 Jbeta primers. Profiled with immunoSEQ multiplex PCR; TCRdb holds only in-frame clones, not every one. The sample gives about 160,000 clones, about 60% of which show up once; approximately 7% is in the top ten. The sample consisted of PBMCs. These receptors all stem from a woman in her sixties in good health and CMV-seropositive.

The rearrangement uses TRBV27 and TRBJ2-5; no clear D. The assigned J gene may be wrong: the sequence end matches TRBJ2-7 better. In germline, CDR1 is MNHEY, CDR2 SMNVEV (reference sequence). CDR3 length equals 14 residues. The CDR3 sequence is CASSLAAAPYEQYF. Here the CDR3 DNA reads TGTGCCAGCAGTTTAGCTGCCGCCCCCTACGAGCAGTACTTC.

J is TRBJ1-5 and V is TRBV30; TRBD1 matches at 7 bases. The CDR3 covers 14 residues. The J segment lost 7 bases and the V segment lost 4 bases, leaving 10 bases of the junction unmatched. Germline V gene sequence: CDR1 GTSNPN, CDR2 SVGIG (reference sequence). The CDR3 reads CAWTETGMRQPQHF. The CDR3 bases are TGTGCCTGGACCGAGACAGGGATGCGACAGCCCCAGCATTTT.

This chain connects TRBV28 to TRBJ2-1, with a weak D call TRBD2 (6 bases). CDR1 and CDR2 from the germline V gene are MDHEN and SYDVKM. There are 14 residues in the CDR3. V dropped 4 bases and J dropped 9 bases, with 16 bases sitting between them. CDR3 sequence (DNA): TGTGCCAGCAGTTCACCGGGACTCGAGAGTGAGCAGTTCTTC. Amino acid sequence: CASSSPGLESEQFF.

This clone was detected only a few times. The genes are TRBV5-4 and TRBJ1-1, with TRBD1 as a possible D gene (5 bases). V gave up 0 bases and J gave up 8 bases, with 14 bases separating them. Per germline, CDR1 SGHNT and CDR2 YYREEE (reference sequence). The CDR3 is 14 residues long. In DNA, the CDR3 is TGTGCCAGCAGCTTGGGGGGCAGGGAAGAGGAAGCTTTCTTT. Amino acid sequence: CASSLGGREEEAFF.

The sample holds one count of this clone. This sequence joins TRBV18 and TRBJ1-2, with D possibly TRBD1 on 6 matching bases. The CDR3 contains 15 residues. V dropped 2 bases and J dropped 8 bases, with 18 bases sitting between them. Germline lookup yields CDR1 KGHSH and CDR2 LQKENI. Here the CDR3 reads CASSPESRGAVGYTF. The CDR3, as DNA: TGTGCCAGCTCACCAGAGAGCCGGGGGGCGGTCGGCTACACCTTC.

This clone was recorded a few times. V and J are TRBV25-1 and TRBJ1-2, with D possibly matching TRBD1 (5 bases). The CDR3 contains 13 residues. Trimming removed 2 bases at V and 6 bases at J, with 10 bases between. Germline CDR1 and CDR2: MGHDK and SYGVNS. CDR3 sequence reads: CASSEQGYDGYTF. The DNA for the CDR3 is TGTGCCAGCAGTGAACAGGGTTACGATGGCTACACCTTC.

The V and J genes are TRBV5-1 and TRBJ2-7; 7 bases are a match to TRBD1. Trimming at V came to 3 bases and at J to 3 bases, leaving 9 bases not matched to a gene. Germline V lookup: CDR1 SGHRS, CDR2 YFSETQ. The CDR3 has 15 residues. CDR3 coding DNA: TGCGCCAGCAGCTATCGACAGGGTGGGAACTACGAGCAGTACTTC. Translated: CASSYRQGGNYEQYF.

This clone was counted a few times. The gene calls are TRBV5-1 and TRBJ2-1; 12 bases line up with TRBD2. The V gene end was trimmed by 4 bases and the J gene end by 4 bases; junction bases not matched to a gene: 9. Germline values: CDR1 SGHRS, CDR2 YFSETQ. The CDR3 covers 17 residues. CDR3 loop: CASSQTSGSGAYNEQFF. The CDR3 region has the DNA TGCGCCAGCAGCCAGACTAGCGGGAGTGGGGCATACAATGAGCAGTTCTTC.

The chain combines TRBV19 with TRBJ1-5; D ambiguous. This CDR3 spans 14 amino acids. V was clipped by 7 bases and J by 7 bases, with 17 bases between them. Germline loops: CDR1 LNHDA, CDR2 SQIVND (reference sequence). The CDR3 spells CASTTGYIGQPQHF. CDR3 nucleotides: TGTGCCAGTACGACGGGGTATATCGGCCAGCCCCAGCATTTT.